This entry describes one T cell receptor (beta chain). This sample is drawn from a study of blood T cell repertoires in COVID-19. Clones were sequenced by immunoSEQ multiplex PCR, and TCRdb holds only the in-frame ones, with some missing. The data show about 220,000 clones, 80% to 85% seen once. The CDR3 length is 16 residues. The germline gives CDR1 SGHAT, CDR2 FQNNGV. Trimming removed 8 bases at V and 2 bases at J, with 22 bases between. The chain joins TRBV11-2 to TRBJ2-7, with D possibly being TRBD2 (5 bases). The sequence came from a woman in her thirties who had recovered from COVID-19. Sequencing was done on a sample of peripheral blood. The CDR3 DNA follows: TGTGCCAGCGGGAAGCTAAGCGGTCCTGGGGCCTACGAGCAGTACTTC. Its protein is CASGKLSGPGAYEQYF.